Presented here are 6 T cell receptor beta chains from one specimen sequenced in a study of radiotherapy plus CTLA-4 blockade in lung cancer. TCRdb's table, derived via immunoSEQ multiplex PCR, lists solely in-frame clones and lacks some. The data contain approximately 94,000 clones, approximately 80% of them singletons. This specimen was peripheral blood, taken from a patient treated with radiotherapy plus ipilimumab. The receptor source for this set is a human donor with non-small cell lung cancer that progressed on radiotherapy plus ipilimumab.

This clone is a singleton in its sample. The V call is TRBV5-1, the J call TRBJ1-4; a weak D match, TRBD1 (5 bases). This CDR3 region has 16 residues. Deletions cut 3 bases from V and 4 bases from J, with 16 bases between. CDR1 and CDR2 (germline): SGHRS, YFSETQ. The CDR3, as DNA: TGCGCCAGCAGCTCGCCGGAAGGGGATTTTAATGAAAAACTGTTTTTT. It yields the protein CASSSPEGDFNEKLFF. Full variable domain (rest looked up from reference TRBV5-1 and TRBJ1-4): KAGVTQTPRYLIKTRGQQVTLSCSPISGHRSVSWYQQTPGQGLQFLFEYFSETQRNKGNFPGRFSGRQFSNSRSEMNVSTLELGDSALYLCASSSPEGDFNEKLFFGSGTQLSVL.

The chain has TRBV6-6 and TRBJ2-2; D is undetermined. Trimming left V 0 bases short and J 1 base short, with 3 bases between. Germline V gene sequence: CDR1 MNHNY, CDR2 SVGAGI (reference sequence). CDR3 length: 14 residues. This CDR3 is CASSYSGNTGELFF. The CDR3 DNA is TGTGCCAGCAGTTACTCGGGGAACACCGGGGAGCTGTTTTTT.

As regards this clone: One end of the junction varies from germline; a read error may be responsible. The chain links TRBV7-7 to TRBJ2-7, with D perhaps matching TRBD2 (6 bases). The CDR3 loop spans 13 amino acids. The germline V gene encodes CDR1 SSHAT and CDR2 FNYEAQ (reference sequence). CDR3: CASSLVLGGEQYF. The CDR3 nucleotides read TGTGCTAGCAGCTTAGTGTTGGGGGGCGAGCAGTACTTC.

This clone has only a few counts. V usage is TRBV28 and J usage is TRBJ2-7; 9 positions agree with TRBD1. Trimming cost V 6 bases and J 6 bases; bases outside gene matches: 6. This CDR3 region has 13 residues. Germline loops: CDR1 MDHEN, CDR2 SYDVKM. In DNA form, the CDR3 reads TGTGCCAGCAGACTACAGGGGGCGGGCGAGCAGTACTTC. As protein: CASRLQGAGEQYF.

The J gene is TRBJ2-3, the V gene TRBV28; tentatively, D is TRBD2 (6 bases). The germline gives CDR1 MDHEN, CDR2 SYDVKM. The CDR3 has 16 amino acids. The V and J ends lost 5 bases and 2 bases respectively, with 17 bases between them. CDR3 in amino acids: CASSPSGAGLTDTQYF. In DNA, the CDR3 is TGTGCCAGCAGTCCCTCCGGGGCGGGGCTCACAGATACGCAGTATTTT.

The rearrangement joins TRBV28 to TRBJ2-7, with D unclear. Germline assignment: CDR1 MDHEN and CDR2 SYDVKM. V dropped 2 bases and J dropped 7 bases, with 15 bases sitting between them. This CDR3 is built from 14 residues. The CDR3 region has the DNA TGTGCCAGCAGTTTACGCCTAGGGTCACGTGAGCAGTACTTC. It is translated as CASSLRLGSREQYF.